This passage covers 27 T cell receptor beta chains from one sample sequenced in a study of blood T cell repertoires in COVID-19. The data were produced by immunoSEQ multiplex PCR, yet TCRdb's version contains in-frame clones alone and is incomplete. The sample records approximately 200,000 clones, about 85% being singletons. The sequenced sample consisted of peripheral blood. The receptors were sampled from a woman under 40 with active or convalescent COVID-19.

This chain joins TRBV5-6 and TRBJ2-1, with 10 bases matching TRBD2. V was clipped by 4 bases and J by 0 bases; unmatched bases: 7. Germline-derived CDR1 and CDR2 are SGHDT and YYEEEE. CDR3 length: 17 residues. CDR3 sequence reads: CASSASGRGSSYNEQFF. The DNA for the CDR3 is TGTGCCAGCAGCGCTAGCGGGAGAGGTAGCTCCTACAATGAGCAGTTCTTC.

The J gene is TRBJ1-5, the V gene TRBV30, with D possibly being TRBD1 (5 bases). The V and J ends lost 0 bases and 2 bases respectively, with 11 bases between them. From germline, CDR1 is GTSNPN and CDR2 SVGIG (reference sequence). CDR3 size: 15 residues. The CDR3 DNA reads TGTGCCTGGAGTGTTTGGTCCAGGGGCAATCAGCCCCAGCATTTT. It translates to CAWSVWSRGNQPQHF.

In its sample, this clone was seen a few times. This sequence joins TRBV12-3 or TRBV12-4 and TRBJ1-6; no firm D call. Deletions cut 10 bases from V and 7 bases from J, with 14 bases between. The CDR3 length is 13 residues. CDR3 loop: CATSGGGNSPLHF. DNA of the CDR3: TGTGCCACCTCGGGCGGAGGGAATTCACCCCTCCACTTT.

V and J are TRBV20-1 and TRBJ2-1; D might be TRBD2 (5 bases). The CDR3 is 13 amino acids. Germline assignment: CDR1 DFQATT and CDR2 SNEGSKA (reference sequence). V lost 3 bases and J 0 bases, leaving 6 bases between the germline ends. The CDR3 protein is CSASSVSYNEQFF. The CDR3 DNA reads TGCAGTGCTAGTAGCGTCTCCTACAATGAGCAGTTCTTC.

This chain uses TRBV6-1 with TRBJ2-7; D ambiguous. Germline V gives CDR1 MNHNS, CDR2 SASEGT. V gave up 3 bases and J gave up 4 bases, with 7 bases separating them. This CDR3 spans 12 amino acids. The CDR3 region has the DNA TGTGCCAGCAGTGATTCGGGTTACGAGCAGTACTTC. Amino acid sequence: CASSDSGYEQYF.

V gene TRBV11-2 combines with J gene TRBJ2-3, with D tentatively TRBD2 (5 bases). CDR1 SGHAT and CDR2 FQNNGV come from the germline V gene. Trimming cost V 3 bases and J 1 base, with 8 bases left between them. This CDR3 contains 14 residues. CDR3 region: CASSFNGGTDTQYF. The CDR3 DNA reads as TGTGCCAGCAGCTTCAACGGGGGCACAGATACGCAGTATTTT.

The chain couples TRBV21-1 to TRBJ2-1; TRBD1, the D gene given by the table, was not confirmed from the DNA. TRBV21-1 is a recognized pseudogene. This CDR3 is 13 amino acids long. Written as DNA, the CDR3 is TGTGCCAGCAGCCACTCAGGGGACAATGAGCAGTTCTTC. Protein sequence: CASSHSGDNEQFF.

V is TRBV7-9 and J is TRBJ1-1, with D perhaps matching TRBD1 (5 bases). V was pared by 2 bases and J by 1 base, with 8 bases between. Germline V gene lookup returns CDR1 SEHNR and CDR2 FQNEAQ (reference sequence). The CDR3 covers 14 residues. CDR3 loop: CASSLIQGNTEAFF. For the CDR3, the DNA is TGTGCCAGCAGCTTAATCCAGGGGAACACTGAAGCTTTCTTT.

This clone was counted once. The rearrangement uses TRBV29-1 and TRBJ2-5; TRBD2 aligns across 7 bases. The CDR3 runs to 13 residues. The V segment lost 6 bases and the J segment 7 bases; nucleotides outside the gene matches: 11. Per germline, CDR1 SQVTM and CDR2 ANQGSEA. CDR3 nucleotide sequence: TGCAGCGTCGCCTCAGGGTGGGGGGGGACCCAGTACTTC. Residues: CSVASGWGGTQYF.

This chain uses TRBV5-1 with TRBJ1-1; 10 positions match TRBD1. The CDR3 has 16 amino acids. Germline loops: CDR1 SGHRS, CDR2 YFSETQ. The ends lost 3 bases at V and 3 bases at J; junction bases unmatched: 8. The CDR3 protein is CASSSVDRGRDTEAFF. In DNA, the CDR3 is TGCGCCAGCAGCTCGGTTGACAGGGGGCGGGACACTGAAGCTTTCTTT.

The V gene is TRBV5-1, the J gene TRBJ2-7; D is possibly TRBD2 (5 bases). Trimming took off 3 bases at V and 0 bases at J, with 19 bases between the two ends. This CDR3 region has 17 residues. Germline V lookup: CDR1 SGHRS, CDR2 YFSETQ. The CDR3 here is CASSWPDTSAVSYEQYF. The DNA of the CDR3 is TGCGCCAGCAGCTGGCCCGACACTAGTGCCGTCTCCTACGAGCAGTACTTC.

The chain links TRBV6-5 to TRBJ1-1; TRBD1 agrees at 7 bases. The CDR3 extends over 13 amino acids. Germline CDR1 MNHEY, CDR2 SVGAGI. With 6 bases clipped from V and 10 bases from J, the junction kept 11 bases outside the gene matches. The CDR3 protein is CASRPAGDRGAFF. CDR3 sequence (DNA): TGTGCCAGCAGACCAGCAGGGGACAGAGGAGCTTTCTTT.

J is TRBJ1-2 and V is TRBV30; possible D gene TRBD1, 5 bases. Germline V CDR1 and CDR2: GTSNPN, SVGIG (reference sequence). The V end lost 0 bases, the J end lost 5 bases, and 10 bases lay between the germline ends. The CDR3 is 13 residues long. The DNA of the CDR3 is TGTGCCTGGAGTGTACTTAGGGGATATGGCTACACCTTC. This gives the protein CAWSVLRGYGYTF.

The chain is built from TRBV7-2 and TRBJ2-3, with D tentatively TRBD2 (6 bases). V dropped 1 base and J dropped 0 bases, with 11 bases sitting between them. Germline V gives CDR1 SGHTA, CDR2 FQGNSA. The length of the CDR3 is 16 residues. The CDR3 reads CASSLGSGGSTDTQYF. CDR3 DNA: TGTGCCAGCAGCTTAGGGAGTGGGGGGAGCACAGATACGCAGTATTTT. Supplemented by reference TRBV7-2 and TRBJ2-3, the full variable domain reads GAGVSQSPSNKVTEKGKDVELRCDPISGHTALYWYRQSLGQGLEFLIYFQGNSAPDKSGLPSDRFSAERTGGSVSTLTIQRTQQEDSAVYLCASSLGSGGSTDTQYFGPGTRLTVL.

The chain links TRBV10-2 to TRBJ1-5; 8 nucleotides align to TRBD1. Per the germline V gene, CDR1 is WSHSY and CDR2 is SAAADI. CDR3 length: 15 amino acids. With 6 bases clipped from V and 3 bases from J, the junction kept 7 bases outside the gene matches. The chain's CDR3 is CASSIDRGVNQPQHF. The CDR3 DNA reads as TGCGCCAGCAGCATCGACAGGGGCGTCAATCAGCCCCAGCATTTT.

The J gene is TRBJ1-2, the V gene TRBV18; 7 bases map to TRBD1. Germline loops: CDR1 KGHSH, CDR2 LQKENI. This CDR3 is 13 amino acids long. The V and J ends lost 1 base and 6 bases, in that order; junction bases with no gene match: 2. CDR3 coding DNA: TGTGCCAGCTCACCACTTCAGGGGGATGGCTACACCTTC. This codes for CASSPLQGDGYTF.

This chain uses TRBV30 with TRBJ1-2, with a possible D match to TRBD1 (5 bases). The germline V gene encodes CDR1 GTSNPN and CDR2 SVGIG (reference sequence). The V end was cut by 4 bases, the J end by 8 bases, with 17 bases between. This CDR3 comprises 13 residues. The CDR3 is CAWTPWGDEGYTF. The CDR3 DNA follows: TGTGCCTGGACTCCGTGGGGGGATGAAGGCTACACCTTC.

The chain recombines TRBV30 with TRBJ1-2; TRBD1 might be the D (5 bases). The CDR3 is made up of 15 amino acids. Germline V CDR1 and CDR2: GTSNPN, SVGIG (reference sequence). The ends were cut back, 8 bases at V and 6 bases at J, with 25 bases in the middle. The CDR3 sequence: CARRPTGTRANGYTF. The CDR3 DNA sequence: TGTGCCCGCAGGCCCACCGGGACTAGAGCTAATGGCTACACCTTC.

The V call is TRBV19, the J call TRBJ1-6; 8 positions match TRBD1. Germline V gene data show CDR1 as LNHDA and CDR2 as SQIVND (reference sequence). V lost 4 bases to trimming and J lost 10 bases; unmatched junction nucleotides: 3. The CDR3 has 13 amino acids. As DNA, the CDR3 is TGTGCCAGTAGTACGACAGGGGCCTCACCCCTCCACTTT. It yields the protein CASSTTGASPLHF.

The chain carries TRBV10-2 and TRBJ2-1; 11 bases are shared with TRBD2. V gave up 6 bases and J gave up 6 bases; unmatched junction bases: 7. This CDR3 is 15 amino acids long. Looked up from germline, CDR1 is WSHSY and CDR2 is SAAADI. The CDR3 bases are TGCGCCAGCAGGGTAGCGGGAGGGCCGGGCAATGAGCAGTTCTTC. Its protein is CASRVAGGPGNEQFF.

The chain links TRBV19 to TRBJ2-3, with D uncertain. V was trimmed by 4 bases and J by 1 base, leaving 15 bases between them. Germline CDR1 reads LNHDA; CDR2 reads SQIVND (reference sequence). The CDR3 is 16 residues long. The CDR3, as DNA: TGTGCCAGTAGTAACCCCAGGATATACGGCACAGATACGCAGTATTTT. Its translation is CASSNPRIYGTDTQYF.

The table lists this clone with a count of one. The chain is built from TRBV19 and TRBJ2-7, with TRBD1 matching over 10 bases. The CDR3 covers 14 residues. In germline, CDR1 is LNHDA, CDR2 SQIVND (reference sequence). V shed 3 bases and J 5 bases; nucleotides not matched to a gene: 4. CDR3 region: CASSIGDRGNEQYF. The DNA of the CDR3 is TGTGCCAGTAGTATTGGGGACAGGGGAAACGAGCAGTACTTC.

This clone was detected many times. This chain links TRBV15 with TRBJ1-4; no definite D call. CDR3 length equals 15 residues. The V end was cut by 0 bases, the J end by 7 bases, with 12 bases between. Germline CDR1 and CDR2: LNHNV and YYDKDF (reference sequence). The CDR3 region is CATSRDRGKPEKLFF. The CDR3 DNA follows: TGTGCCACCAGCAGAGATCGCGGCAAACCTGAAAAACTGTTTTTT.

V and J are TRBV6-1 and TRBJ1-1; the D gene is possibly TRBD1 (6 bases). Germline V lookup: CDR1 MNHNS, CDR2 SASEGT. This CDR3 contains 15 residues. The V and J ends lost 1 base and 0 bases respectively, with 9 bases between them. For the CDR3, the DNA is TGTGCCAGCAGTGAAGAGGGGGGGATGAACACTGAAGCTTTCTTT. Translating it yields CASSEEGGMNTEAFF.

V usage is TRBV27 and J usage is TRBJ1-5; 7 bases are shared with TRBD1. V was clipped by 6 bases and J by 2 bases; unmatched bases: 4. Germline assignment: CDR1 MNHEY and CDR2 SMNVEV (reference sequence). The length of the CDR3 is 14 residues. Here the CDR3 reads CASRRTGGNQPQHF. CDR3 DNA: TGTGCCAGCAGGAGGACAGGTGGCAATCAGCCCCAGCATTTT.

The chain joins TRBV18 to TRBJ1-1; 9 nucleotides line up with TRBD1. With V trimmed by 3 bases and J by 11 bases, 10 bases remained unmatched. In germline, CDR1 is KGHSH, CDR2 LQKENI. The CDR3 has 14 residues. The CDR3 region is CASSPSHRGPGAFF. As DNA, the CDR3 is TGTGCCAGCTCACCTTCTCACAGGGGGCCTGGTGCTTTCTTT. Drawing the rest from reference TRBV18 and TRBJ1-1, the complete variable domain is NAGVMQNPRHLVRRRGQEARLRCSPMKGHSHVYWYRQLPEEGLKFMVYLQKENIIDESGMPKERFSAEFPKEGPSILRIQQVVRGDSAAYFCASSPSHRGPGAFFGQGTRLTVV.

This clone has just one count. This chain joins TRBV9 and TRBJ2-1; TRBD2 matches at 14 bases. Per germline, CDR1 SGDLS and CDR2 YYNGEE. CDR3 length: 16 amino acids. The V and J ends lost 4 bases and 3 bases, in that order; junction bases with no gene match: 3. CDR3 amino acids: CASSPGTSGSYNEQFF. CDR3 bases: TGTGCCAGCAGCCCGGGGACTAGCGGGAGCTACAATGAGCAGTTCTTC.